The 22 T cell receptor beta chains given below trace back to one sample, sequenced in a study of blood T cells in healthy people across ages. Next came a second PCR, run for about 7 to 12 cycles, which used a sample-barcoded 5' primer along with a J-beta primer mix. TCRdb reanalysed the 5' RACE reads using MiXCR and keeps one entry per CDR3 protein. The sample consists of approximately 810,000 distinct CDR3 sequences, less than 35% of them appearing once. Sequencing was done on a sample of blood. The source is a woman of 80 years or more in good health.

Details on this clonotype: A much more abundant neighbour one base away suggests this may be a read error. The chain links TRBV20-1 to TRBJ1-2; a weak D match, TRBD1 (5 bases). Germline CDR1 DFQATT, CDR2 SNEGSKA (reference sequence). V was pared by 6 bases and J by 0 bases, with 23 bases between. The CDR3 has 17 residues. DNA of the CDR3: TGCAGTGCCCCCCCGGCGGGACGGAAACTTTCTAACTATGGCTACACCTTC. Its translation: CSAPPAGRKLSNYGYTF.

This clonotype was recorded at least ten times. This CDR3 reads CASSPSRLQRGNQETQYF. CDR3 DNA sequence: TGTGCCAGCTCACCATCAAGGCTACAGCGGGGAAATCAAGAGACCCAGTACTTC. V is TRBV18 and J is TRBJ2-5, with 7 bases matching TRBD2. Looked up from germline, CDR1 is KGHSH and CDR2 is LQKENI. V was pared by 2 bases and J by 2 bases, with 14 bases of the junction left unmatched. This CDR3 region has 18 residues.

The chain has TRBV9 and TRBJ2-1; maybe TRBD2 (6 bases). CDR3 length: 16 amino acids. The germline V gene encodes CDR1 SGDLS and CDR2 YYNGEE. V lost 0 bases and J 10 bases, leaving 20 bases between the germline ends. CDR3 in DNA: TGTGCCAGCAGCGTAGGAGGTGGGGGGAGTGGGGGGGAGCAGTTCTTC. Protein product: CASSVGGGGSGGEQFF.

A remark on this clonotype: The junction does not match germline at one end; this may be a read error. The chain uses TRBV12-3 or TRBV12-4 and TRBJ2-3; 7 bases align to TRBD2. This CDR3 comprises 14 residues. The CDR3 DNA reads TGTGCCAGCAGTTTTGGCGGGGGAGAAGATGCGCAGTATTTT. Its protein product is CASSFGGGEDAQYF.

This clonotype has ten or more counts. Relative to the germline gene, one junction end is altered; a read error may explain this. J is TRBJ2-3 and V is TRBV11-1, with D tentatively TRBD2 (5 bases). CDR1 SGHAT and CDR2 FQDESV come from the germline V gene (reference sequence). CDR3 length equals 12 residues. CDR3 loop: CATSSAGDTQYF. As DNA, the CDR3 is TGTGCCACCAGCAGTGCGGGAGATACGCAGTATTTT.

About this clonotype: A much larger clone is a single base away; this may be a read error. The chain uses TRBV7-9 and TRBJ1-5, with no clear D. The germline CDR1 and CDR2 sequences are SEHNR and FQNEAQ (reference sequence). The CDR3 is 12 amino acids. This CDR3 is CAGSLDEPPQHF. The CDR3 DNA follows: TGTGCCGGCAGCTTGGACGAGCCGCCCCAGCATTTT.

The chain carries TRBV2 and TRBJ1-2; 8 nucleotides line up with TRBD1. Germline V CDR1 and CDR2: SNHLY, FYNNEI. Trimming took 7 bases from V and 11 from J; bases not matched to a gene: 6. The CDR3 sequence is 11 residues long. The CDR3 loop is CASTKQGVYTF. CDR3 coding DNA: TGTGCCAGCACCAAACAGGGGGTTTACACCTTC. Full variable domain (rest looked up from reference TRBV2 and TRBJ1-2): EPEVTQTPSHQVTQMGQEVILRCVPISNHLYFYWYRQILGQKVEFLVSFYNNEISEKSEIFDDQFSVERPDGSNFTLKIRSTKLEDSAMYFCASTKQGVYTFGSGTRLTVV.

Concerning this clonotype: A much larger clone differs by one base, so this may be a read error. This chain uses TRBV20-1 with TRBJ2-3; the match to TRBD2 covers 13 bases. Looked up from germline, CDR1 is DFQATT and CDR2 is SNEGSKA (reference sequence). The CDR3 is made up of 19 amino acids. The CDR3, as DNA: TGCAGTGCTAGAGGAAGACCGGGACTAGCGGGGATCAGCACAGATGCGCAGTATTTT. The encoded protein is CSARGRPGLAGISTDAQYF.

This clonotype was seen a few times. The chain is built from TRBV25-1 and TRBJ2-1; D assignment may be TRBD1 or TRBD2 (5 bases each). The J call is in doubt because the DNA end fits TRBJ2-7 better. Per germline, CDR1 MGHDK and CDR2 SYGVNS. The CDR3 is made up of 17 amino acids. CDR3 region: CASSESRAPSSYNEQYF. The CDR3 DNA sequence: TGTGCCAGCAGTGAATCCAGGGCCCCTAGCTCCTACAATGAGCAGTACTTC.

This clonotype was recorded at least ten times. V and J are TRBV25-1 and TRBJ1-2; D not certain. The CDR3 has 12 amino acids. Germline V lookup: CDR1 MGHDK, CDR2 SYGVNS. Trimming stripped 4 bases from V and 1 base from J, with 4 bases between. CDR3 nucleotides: TGTGCCAGCAGTGCAATTAACTATGGCTACACCTTC. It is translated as CASSAINYGYTF.

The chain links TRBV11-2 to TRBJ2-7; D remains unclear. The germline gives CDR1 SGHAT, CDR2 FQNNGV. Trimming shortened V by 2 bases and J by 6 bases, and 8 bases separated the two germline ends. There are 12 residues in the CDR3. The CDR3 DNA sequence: TGTGCCAGCAGCTTAACATCTCGCGAGCAGTACTTC. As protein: CASSLTSREQYF. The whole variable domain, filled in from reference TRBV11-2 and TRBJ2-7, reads EAGVAQSPRYKIIEKRQSVAFWCNPISGHATLYWYQQILGQGPKLLIQFQNNGVVDDSQLPKDRFSAERLKGVDSTLKIQPAKLEDSAVYLCASSLTSREQYFGPGTRLTVT.

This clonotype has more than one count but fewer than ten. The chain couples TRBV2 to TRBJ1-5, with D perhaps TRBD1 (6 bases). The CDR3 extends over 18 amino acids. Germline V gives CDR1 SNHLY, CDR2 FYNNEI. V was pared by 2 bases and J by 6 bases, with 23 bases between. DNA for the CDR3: TGTGCCAGCAGTGAAACCCCCCTATTGGCAGGGGACGGTCAGCCCCAGCATTTT. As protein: CASSETPLLAGDGQPQHF.

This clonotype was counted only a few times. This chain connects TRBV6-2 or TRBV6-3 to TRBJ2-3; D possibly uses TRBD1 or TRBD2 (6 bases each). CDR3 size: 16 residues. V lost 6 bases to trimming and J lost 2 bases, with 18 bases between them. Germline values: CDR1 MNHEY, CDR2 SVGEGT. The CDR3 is CASRYRRGGNTDTQYF. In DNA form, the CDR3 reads TGTGCCAGCAGGTACCGGAGAGGGGGGAACACAGATACGCAGTATTTT.

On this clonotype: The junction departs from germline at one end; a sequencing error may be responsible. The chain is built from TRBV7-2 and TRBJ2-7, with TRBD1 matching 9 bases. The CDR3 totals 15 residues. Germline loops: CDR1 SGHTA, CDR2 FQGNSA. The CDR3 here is CAGSLGDREYNEQYF. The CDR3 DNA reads TGTGCCGGCAGCTTAGGGGACAGGGAGTACAATGAGCAGTACTTC. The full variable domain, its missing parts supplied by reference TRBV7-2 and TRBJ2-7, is GAGVSQSPSNKVTEKGKDVELRCDPISGHTALYWYRQSLGQGLEFLIYFQGNSAPDKSGLPSDRFSAERTGGSVSTLTIQRTQQEDSAVYLCAGSLGDREYNEQYFGPGTRLTVT.

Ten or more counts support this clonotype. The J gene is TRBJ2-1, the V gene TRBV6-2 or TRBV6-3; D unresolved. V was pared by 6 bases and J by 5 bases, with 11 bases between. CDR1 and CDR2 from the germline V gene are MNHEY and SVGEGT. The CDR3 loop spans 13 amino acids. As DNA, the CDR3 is TGTGCCAGCAGGTACAGACAAGACAATGAGCAGTTCTTC. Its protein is CASRYRQDNEQFF.

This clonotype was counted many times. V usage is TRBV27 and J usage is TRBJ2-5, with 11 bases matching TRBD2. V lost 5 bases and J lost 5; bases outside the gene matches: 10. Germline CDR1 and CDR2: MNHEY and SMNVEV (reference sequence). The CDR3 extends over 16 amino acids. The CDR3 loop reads CASSPLAGGPVETQYF. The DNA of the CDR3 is TGTGCCAGCAGTCCGTTAGCGGGGGGGCCGGTGGAGACCCAGTACTTC.

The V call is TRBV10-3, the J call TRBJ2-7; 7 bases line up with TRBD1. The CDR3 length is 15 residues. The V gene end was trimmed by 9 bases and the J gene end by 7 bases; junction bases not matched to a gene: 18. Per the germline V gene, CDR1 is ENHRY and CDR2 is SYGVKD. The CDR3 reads CAIGNIGTGAGEQYF. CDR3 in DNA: TGTGCCATTGGGAATATCGGCACAGGGGCTGGAGAGCAGTACTTC.

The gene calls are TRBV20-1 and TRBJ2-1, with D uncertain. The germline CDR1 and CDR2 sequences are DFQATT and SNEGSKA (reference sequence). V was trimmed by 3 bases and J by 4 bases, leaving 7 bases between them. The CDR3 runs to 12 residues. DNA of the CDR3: TGCAGTGCTAGCCCCAGGTACAATGAGCAGTTCTTC. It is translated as CSASPRYNEQFF.

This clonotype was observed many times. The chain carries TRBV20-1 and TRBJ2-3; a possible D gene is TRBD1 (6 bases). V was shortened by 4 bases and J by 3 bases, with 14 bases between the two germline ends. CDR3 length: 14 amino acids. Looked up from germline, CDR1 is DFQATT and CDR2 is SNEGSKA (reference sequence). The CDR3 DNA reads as TGCAGTGCTACAAAGGATGGACAGACAGATACGCAGTATTTT. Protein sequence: CSATKDGQTDTQYF.

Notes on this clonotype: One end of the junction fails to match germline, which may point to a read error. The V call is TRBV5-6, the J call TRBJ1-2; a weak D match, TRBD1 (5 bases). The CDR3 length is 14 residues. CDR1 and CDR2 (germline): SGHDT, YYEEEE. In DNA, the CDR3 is TGTGCCAGCAGCTCTGCCGAGGGGCACTATGGCCACACCTTC. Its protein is CASSSAEGHYGHTF.

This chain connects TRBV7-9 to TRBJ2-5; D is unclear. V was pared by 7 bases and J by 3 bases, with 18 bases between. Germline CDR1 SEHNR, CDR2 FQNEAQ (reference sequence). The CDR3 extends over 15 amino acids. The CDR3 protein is CASIPWAIRKETQYF. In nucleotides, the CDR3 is TGTGCCAGCATCCCCTGGGCGATAAGAAAAGAGACCCAGTACTTC.

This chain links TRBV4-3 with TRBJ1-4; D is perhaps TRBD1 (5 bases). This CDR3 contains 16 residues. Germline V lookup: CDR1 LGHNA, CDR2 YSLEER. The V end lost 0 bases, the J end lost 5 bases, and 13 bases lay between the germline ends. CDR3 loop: CASSQDLLGENEKLFF. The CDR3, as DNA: TGCGCCAGCAGCCAAGATCTTTTGGGGGAAAATGAAAAACTGTTTTTT.